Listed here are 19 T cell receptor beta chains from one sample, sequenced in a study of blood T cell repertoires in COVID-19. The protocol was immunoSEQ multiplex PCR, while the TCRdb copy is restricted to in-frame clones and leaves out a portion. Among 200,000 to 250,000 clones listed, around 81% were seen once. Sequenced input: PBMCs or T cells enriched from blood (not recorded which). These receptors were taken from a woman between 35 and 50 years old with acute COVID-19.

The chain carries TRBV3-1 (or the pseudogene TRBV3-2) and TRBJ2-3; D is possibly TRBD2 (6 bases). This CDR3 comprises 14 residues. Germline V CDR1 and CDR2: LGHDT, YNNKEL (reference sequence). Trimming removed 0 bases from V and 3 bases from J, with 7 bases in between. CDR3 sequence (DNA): TGTGCCAGCAGCCAAGAGCTAGCGACAGATACGCAGTATTTT. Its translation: CASSQELATDTQYF.

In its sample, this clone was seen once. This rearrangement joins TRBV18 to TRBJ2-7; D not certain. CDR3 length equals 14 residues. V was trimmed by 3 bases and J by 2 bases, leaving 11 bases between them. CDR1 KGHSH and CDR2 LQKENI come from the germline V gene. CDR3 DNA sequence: TGTGCCAGCTCACCTTCTGCAGAAACCTACGAGCAGTACTTC. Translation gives CASSPSAETYEQYF.

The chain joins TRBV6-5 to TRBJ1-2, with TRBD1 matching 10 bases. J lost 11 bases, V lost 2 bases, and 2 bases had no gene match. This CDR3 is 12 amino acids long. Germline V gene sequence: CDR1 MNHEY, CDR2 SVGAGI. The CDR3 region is CASSYGTGAYTF. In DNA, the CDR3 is TGTGCCAGCAGTTACGGGACAGGGGCTTACACCTTC.

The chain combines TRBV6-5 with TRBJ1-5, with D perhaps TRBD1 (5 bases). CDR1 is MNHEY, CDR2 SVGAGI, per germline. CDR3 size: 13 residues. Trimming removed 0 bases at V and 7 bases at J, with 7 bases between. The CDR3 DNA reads TGTGCCAGCAGTTACTCCCGGGGGCAGCCCCAGCATTTT. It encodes CASSYSRGQPQHF.

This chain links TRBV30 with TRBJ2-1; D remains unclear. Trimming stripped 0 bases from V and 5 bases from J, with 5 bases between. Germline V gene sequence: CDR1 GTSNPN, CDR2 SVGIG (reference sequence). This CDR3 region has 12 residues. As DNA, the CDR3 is TGTGCCTGGAGTGTCGTAGACAATGAGCAGTTCTTC. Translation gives CAWSVVDNEQFF.

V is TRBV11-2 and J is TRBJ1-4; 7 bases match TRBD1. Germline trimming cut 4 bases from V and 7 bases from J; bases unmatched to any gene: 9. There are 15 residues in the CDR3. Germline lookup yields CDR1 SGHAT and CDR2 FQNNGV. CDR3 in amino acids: CASSSYRGRGEKLFF. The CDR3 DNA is TGTGCCAGCAGCTCATACAGGGGTAGGGGTGAAAAACTGTTTTTT. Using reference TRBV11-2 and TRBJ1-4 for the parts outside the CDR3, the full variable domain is EAGVAQSPRYKIIEKRQSVAFWCNPISGHATLYWYQQILGQGPKLLIQFQNNGVVDDSQLPKDRFSAERLKGVDSTLKIQPAKLEDSAVYLCASSSYRGRGEKLFFGSGTQLSVL.

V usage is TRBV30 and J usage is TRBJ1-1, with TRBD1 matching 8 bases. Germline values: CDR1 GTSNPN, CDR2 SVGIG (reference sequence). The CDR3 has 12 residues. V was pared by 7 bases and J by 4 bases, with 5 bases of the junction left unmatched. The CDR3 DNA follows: TGTGCCTCGGACAGGGTGGGCACTGAAGCTTTCTTT. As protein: CASDRVGTEAFF.

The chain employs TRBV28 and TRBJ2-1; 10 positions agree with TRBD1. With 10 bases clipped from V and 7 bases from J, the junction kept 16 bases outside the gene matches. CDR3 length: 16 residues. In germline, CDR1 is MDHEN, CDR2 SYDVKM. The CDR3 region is CATGDLPGQGRNEQFF. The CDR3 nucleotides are TGTGCCACCGGCGACCTACCGGGACAGGGGAGGAATGAGCAGTTCTTC.

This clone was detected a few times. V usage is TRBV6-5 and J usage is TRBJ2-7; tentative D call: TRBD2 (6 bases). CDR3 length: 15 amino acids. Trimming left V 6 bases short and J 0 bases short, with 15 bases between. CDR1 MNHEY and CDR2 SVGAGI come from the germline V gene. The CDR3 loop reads CASRYRDSTSYEQYF. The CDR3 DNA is TGTGCCAGCAGATACCGGGACTCAACCTCCTACGAGCAGTACTTC.

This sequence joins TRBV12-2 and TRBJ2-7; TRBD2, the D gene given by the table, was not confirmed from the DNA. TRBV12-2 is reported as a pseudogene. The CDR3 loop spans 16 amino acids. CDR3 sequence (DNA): TGTGCAAGTCGCTTAGAGCTAGCGGGGGAACCCTACGAGCAGTACTTC. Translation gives CASRLELAGEPYEQYF.

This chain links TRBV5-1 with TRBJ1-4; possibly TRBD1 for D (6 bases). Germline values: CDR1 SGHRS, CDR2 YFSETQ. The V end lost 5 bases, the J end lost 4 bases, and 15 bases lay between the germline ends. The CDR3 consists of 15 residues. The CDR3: CASRAGGGFNEKLFF. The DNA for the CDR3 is TGCGCCAGCAGAGCGGGAGGGGGATTTAATGAAAAACTGTTTTTT.

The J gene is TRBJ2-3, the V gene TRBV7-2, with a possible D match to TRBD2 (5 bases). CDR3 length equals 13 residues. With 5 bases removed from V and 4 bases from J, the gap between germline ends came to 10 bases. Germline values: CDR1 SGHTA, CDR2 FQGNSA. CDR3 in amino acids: CASSPGSSDTQYF. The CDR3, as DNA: TGTGCCAGCAGCCCTGGGAGTTCAGATACGCAGTATTTT.

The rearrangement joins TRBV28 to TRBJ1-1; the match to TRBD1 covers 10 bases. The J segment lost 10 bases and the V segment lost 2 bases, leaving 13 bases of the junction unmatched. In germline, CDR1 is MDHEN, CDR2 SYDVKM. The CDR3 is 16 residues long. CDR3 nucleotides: TGTGCCAGCAGTTTACCACCGTGGACAGGGGGGGGTGGAGCTTTCTTT. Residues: CASSLPPWTGGGGAFF.

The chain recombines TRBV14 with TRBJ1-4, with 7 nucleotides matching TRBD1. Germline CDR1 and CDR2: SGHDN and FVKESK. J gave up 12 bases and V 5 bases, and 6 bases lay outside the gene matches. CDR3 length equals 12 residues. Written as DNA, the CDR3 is TGTGCCAGCAGCTACAGGGGAAGGGAACTGTTTTTT. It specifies CASSYRGRELFF. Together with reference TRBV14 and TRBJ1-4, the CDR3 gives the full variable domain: EAGVTQFPSHSVIEKGQTVTLRCDPISGHDNLYWYRRVMGKEIKFLLHFVKESKQDESGMPNNRFLAERTGGTYSTLKVQPAELEDSGVYFCASSYRGRELFFGSGTQLSVL.

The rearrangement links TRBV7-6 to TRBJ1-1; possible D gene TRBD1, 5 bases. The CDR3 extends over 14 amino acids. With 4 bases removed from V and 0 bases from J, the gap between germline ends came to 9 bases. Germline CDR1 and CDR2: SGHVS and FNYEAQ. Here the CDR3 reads CASSSQEMNTEAFF. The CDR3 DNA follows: TGTGCCAGCAGCTCACAGGAGATGAACACTGAAGCTTTCTTT.

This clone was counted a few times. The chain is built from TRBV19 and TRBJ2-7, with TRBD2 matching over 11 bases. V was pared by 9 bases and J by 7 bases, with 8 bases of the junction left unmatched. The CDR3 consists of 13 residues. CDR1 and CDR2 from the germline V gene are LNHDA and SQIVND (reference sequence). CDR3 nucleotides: TGTGCCAGCAATAGCGGGAGGGCAGAAGAGCAGTACTTC. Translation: CASNSGRAEEQYF.

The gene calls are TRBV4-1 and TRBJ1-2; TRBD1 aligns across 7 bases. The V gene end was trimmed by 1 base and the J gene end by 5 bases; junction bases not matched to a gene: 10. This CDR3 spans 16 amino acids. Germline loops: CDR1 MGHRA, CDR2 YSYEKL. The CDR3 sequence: CASSQVINRGEYGYTF. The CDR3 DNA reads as TGCGCCAGCAGCCAAGTTATTAACAGGGGCGAGTATGGCTACACCTTC.

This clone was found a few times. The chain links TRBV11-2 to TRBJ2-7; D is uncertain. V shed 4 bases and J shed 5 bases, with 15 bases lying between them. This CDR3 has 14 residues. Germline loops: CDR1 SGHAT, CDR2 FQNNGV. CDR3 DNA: TGTGCCAGCAGCTCAGTGGAGAGTTTCCACGAGCAGTACTTC. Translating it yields CASSSVESFHEQYF.

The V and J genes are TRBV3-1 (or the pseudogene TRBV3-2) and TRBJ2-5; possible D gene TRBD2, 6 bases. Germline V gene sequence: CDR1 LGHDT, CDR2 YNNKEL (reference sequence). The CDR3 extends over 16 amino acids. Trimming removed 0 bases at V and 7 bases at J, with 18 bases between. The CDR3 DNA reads TGTGCCAGCAGCCAAGATCTTGGCGGGGTGACGGGGACCCAGTACTTC. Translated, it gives CASSQDLGGVTGTQYF.